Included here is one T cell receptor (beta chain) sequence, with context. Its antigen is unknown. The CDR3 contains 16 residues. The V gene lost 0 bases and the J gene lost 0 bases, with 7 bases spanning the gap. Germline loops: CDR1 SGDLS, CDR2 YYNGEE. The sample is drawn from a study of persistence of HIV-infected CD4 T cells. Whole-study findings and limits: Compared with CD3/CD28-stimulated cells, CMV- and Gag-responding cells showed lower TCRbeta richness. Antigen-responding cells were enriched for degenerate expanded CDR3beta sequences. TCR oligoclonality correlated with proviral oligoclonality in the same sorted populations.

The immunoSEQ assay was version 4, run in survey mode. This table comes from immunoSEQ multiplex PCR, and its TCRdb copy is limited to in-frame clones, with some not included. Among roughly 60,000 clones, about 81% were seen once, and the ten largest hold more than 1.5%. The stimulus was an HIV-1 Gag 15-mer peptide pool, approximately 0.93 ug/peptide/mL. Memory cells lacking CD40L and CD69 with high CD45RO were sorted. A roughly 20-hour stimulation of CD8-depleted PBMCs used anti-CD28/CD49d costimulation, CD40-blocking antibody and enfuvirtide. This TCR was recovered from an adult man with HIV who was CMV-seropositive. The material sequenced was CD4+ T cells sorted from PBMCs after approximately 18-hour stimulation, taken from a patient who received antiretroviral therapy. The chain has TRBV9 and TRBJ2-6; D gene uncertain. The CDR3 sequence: CASSVDGGSGANVLTF. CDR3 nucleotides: TGTGCCAGCAGCGTAGATGGCGGCTCTGGGGCCAACGTCCTGACTTTC.